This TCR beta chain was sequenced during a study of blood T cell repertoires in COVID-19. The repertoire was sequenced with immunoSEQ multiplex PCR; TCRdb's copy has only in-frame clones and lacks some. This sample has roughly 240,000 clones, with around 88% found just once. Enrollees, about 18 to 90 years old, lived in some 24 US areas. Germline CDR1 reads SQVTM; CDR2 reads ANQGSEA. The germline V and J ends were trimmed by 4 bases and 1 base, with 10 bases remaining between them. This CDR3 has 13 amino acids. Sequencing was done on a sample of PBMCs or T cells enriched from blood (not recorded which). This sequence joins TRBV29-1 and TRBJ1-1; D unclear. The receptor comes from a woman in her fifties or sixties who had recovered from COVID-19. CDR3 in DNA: TGCAGCGTTGGTTGGCAGTCGAACACTGAAGCTTTCTTT. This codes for CSVGWQSNTEAFF.